This TCR beta chain was identified in a study of cytomegalovirus exposure and HLA in healthy donors. The PCR used 60 Vbeta and 13 Jbeta primers. Clones were sequenced by immunoSEQ multiplex PCR, and TCRdb holds only the in-frame ones, with some missing. The data contain under 80,000 clones, about 71% of them singletons. As regards this clone: Its antigen is undetermined.

Study-wide points: TCR beta V- and J-gene trimming, according to a later analysis, was linked to a missense DCLRE1C variant.

The source material was PBMCs. This clonotype was sampled from a woman between 35 and 50 years old in good health and CMV-seronegative.

DNA for the CDR3: TGTGCCAGCAGTCCCGCCGGGACTAGCGGAGGTACTACCTACAATGAGCAGTTCTTC. The encoded protein is CASSPAGTSGGTTYNEQFF. This chain links TRBV7-9 with TRBJ2-1, with 11 bases matching TRBD2. CDR3 length: 19 amino acids. Germline CDR1 is SEHNR and CDR2 is FQNEAQ (reference sequence). The trim removed 6 bases at V and 2 bases at J, leaving 15 bases unmatched. The entire variable domain, with the rest obtained from reference TRBV7-9 and TRBJ2-1, is as follows: DTGVSQNPRHKITKRGQNVTFRCDPISEHNRLYWYRQTLGQGPEFLTYFQNEAQLEKSRLLSDRFSAERPKGSFSTLEIQRTEQGDSAMYLCASSPAGTSGGTTYNEQFFGPGTRLTVL.